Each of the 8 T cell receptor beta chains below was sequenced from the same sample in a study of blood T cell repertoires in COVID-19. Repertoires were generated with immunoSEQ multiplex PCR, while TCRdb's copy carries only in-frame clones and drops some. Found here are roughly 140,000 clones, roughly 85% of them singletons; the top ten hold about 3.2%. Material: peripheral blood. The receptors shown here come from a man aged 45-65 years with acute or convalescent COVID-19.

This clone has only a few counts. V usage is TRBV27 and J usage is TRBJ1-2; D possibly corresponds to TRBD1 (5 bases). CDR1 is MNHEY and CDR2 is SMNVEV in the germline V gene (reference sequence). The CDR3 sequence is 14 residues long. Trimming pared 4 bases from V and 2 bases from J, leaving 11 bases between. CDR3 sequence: CASSWAGRNYGYTF. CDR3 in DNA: TGTGCCAGCAGTTGGGCAGGGAGGAACTATGGCTACACCTTC.

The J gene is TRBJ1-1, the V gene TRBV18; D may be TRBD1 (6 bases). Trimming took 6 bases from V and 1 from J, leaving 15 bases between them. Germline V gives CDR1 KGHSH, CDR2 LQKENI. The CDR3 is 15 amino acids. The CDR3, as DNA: TGTGCCAGCTCCCTGGGGGGGGGCAGGAACACTGAAGCTTTCTTT. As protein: CASSLGGGRNTEAFF.

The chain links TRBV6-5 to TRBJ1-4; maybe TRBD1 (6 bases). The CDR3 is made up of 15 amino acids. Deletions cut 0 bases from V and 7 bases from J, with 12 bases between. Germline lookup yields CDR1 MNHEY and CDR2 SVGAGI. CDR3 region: CASSYSTRGFEKLFF. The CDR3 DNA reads TGTGCCAGCAGTTACTCGACCAGGGGTTTTGAAAAACTGTTTTTT.

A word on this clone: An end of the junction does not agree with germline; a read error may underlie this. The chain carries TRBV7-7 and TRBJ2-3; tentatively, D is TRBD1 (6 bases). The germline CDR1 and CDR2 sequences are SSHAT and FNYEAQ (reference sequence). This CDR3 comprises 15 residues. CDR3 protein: CASSPTGHSTDTQYF. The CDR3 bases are TGTGCTAGCAGCCCCACAGGGCATAGCACAGATACGCAGTATTTT.

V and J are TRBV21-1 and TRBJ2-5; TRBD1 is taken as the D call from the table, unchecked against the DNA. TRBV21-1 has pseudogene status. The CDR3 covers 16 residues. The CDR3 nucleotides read TGTGCCAGCAGCAGCAATTCCGGGACAGAAAAAGAGACCCAGTACTTC. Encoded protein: CASSSNSGTEKETQYF.

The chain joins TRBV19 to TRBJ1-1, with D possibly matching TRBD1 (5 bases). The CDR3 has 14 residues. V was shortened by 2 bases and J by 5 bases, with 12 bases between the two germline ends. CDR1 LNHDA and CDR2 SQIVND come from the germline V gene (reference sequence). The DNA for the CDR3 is TGTGCCAGTAGTATACAGGGAGGTGGAACTGAAGCTTTCTTT. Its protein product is CASSIQGGGTEAFF.

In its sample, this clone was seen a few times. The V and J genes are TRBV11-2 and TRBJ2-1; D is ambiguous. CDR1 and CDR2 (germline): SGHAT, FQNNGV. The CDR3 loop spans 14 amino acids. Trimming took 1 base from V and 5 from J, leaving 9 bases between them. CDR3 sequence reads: CASSLALLNNEQFF. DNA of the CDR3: TGTGCCAGCAGCTTAGCACTGCTTAACAATGAGCAGTTCTTC. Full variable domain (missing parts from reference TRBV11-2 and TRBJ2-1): EAGVAQSPRYKIIEKRQSVAFWCNPISGHATLYWYQQILGQGPKLLIQFQNNGVVDDSQLPKDRFSAERLKGVDSTLKIQPAKLEDSAVYLCASSLALLNNEQFFGPGTRLTVL.

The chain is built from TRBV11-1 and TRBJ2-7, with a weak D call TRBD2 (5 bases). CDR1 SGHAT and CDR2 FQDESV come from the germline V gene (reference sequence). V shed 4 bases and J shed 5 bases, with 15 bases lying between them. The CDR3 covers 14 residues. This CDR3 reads CASSSQGLTHEQYF. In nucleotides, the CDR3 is TGTGCCAGCAGCTCCCAAGGACTCACGCACGAGCAGTACTTC.